This is a list of T cell receptor beta chains from one sample in a study of cytomegalovirus exposure and HLA in healthy donors. Assay used: immunoSEQ multiplex PCR; TCRdb lists only in-frame clones, some missing. The sample has around 200,000 clones, about 80% seen once. The sequenced sample was PBMCs. These receptor sequences come from a woman aged 18-29 years in good health and CMV-seropositive. Each CDR3 is given with its conserved first and last residue. A D gene is named only where the DNA matches it firmly. A clone size is listed for some rows: how often the clone was seen (once, few, many), or a class if it is expanded.

V	J	size	D	CDR3	DNA
TRBV11-2	TRBJ2-2	.	TRBD1	CASKIETGGFPGELFF	TGTGCCAGCAAAATTGAGACAGGGGGCTTTCCCGGGGAGCTGTTTTTT
TRBV2	TRBJ2-2	few	TRBD1	CASSRDRGWVTGELFF	TGTGCCAGCAGCAGAGACAGGGGATGGGTCACCGGGGAGCTGTTTTTT
TRBV4-1	TRBJ2-7	.	.	CASSQDLAGVSYEQYF	TGCGCCAGCAGCCAAGATTTGGCAGGGGTTTCCTACGAGCAGTACTTC
TRBV7-9	TRBJ2-7	.	.	CASSPIGGQGGSPYEQYF	TGTGCCAGCAGCCCCATAGGAGGCCAAGGGGGTAGTCCCTACGAGCAGTACTTC
TRBV6-5	TRBJ1-1	.	.	CASSYGAPGTEAFF	TGTGCCAGCAGTTACGGGGCTCCGGGCACTGAAGCTTTCTTT
TRBV2	TRBJ1-2	few	TRBD1	CASSGDRGLKGYTF	TGTGCCAGCAGCGGTGACAGGGGGCTCAAGGGCTACACCTTC
TRBV9	TRBJ2-7	once	.	CASSLQGGVDTYEQYF	TGTGCCAGCAGCCTTCAGGGAGGAGTAGACACCTACGAGCAGTACTTC
TRBV7-3	TRBJ2-5	.	.	CASSLSHRETQYF	TGTGCCAGCAGCTTAAGTCACAGAGAGACCCAGTACTTC
TRBV2	TRBJ1-4	.	.	CASGRETNEKLFF	TGTGCCAGCGGGAGGGAAACGAATGAAAAACTGTTTTTT
TRBV29-1	TRBJ2-5	.	TRBD2	CSVKLAAYQETQYF	TGCAGCGTCAAACTAGCGGCGTACCAAGAGACCCAGTACTTC
TRBV7-2	TRBJ2-7	.	.	CASSLDRASYEQYF	TGTGCCAGCAGCTTAGACAGGGCTTCCTACGAGCAGTACTTC
TRBV11-3	TRBJ2-5	.	TRBD1	CASSLSTGGGGETQYF	TGTGCCAGCAGCTTATCTACAGGGGGCGGCGGGGAGACCCAGTACTTC
TRBV29-1	TRBJ1-1	.	TRBD1	CSVEDRGKAEAFF	TGCAGCGTTGAGGACAGGGGGAAAGCTGAAGCTTTCTTT
TRBV5-1	TRBJ1-1	.	.	CASSLREGSMNTEAFF	TGCGCCAGCAGCTTGAGGGAGGGCTCCATGAACACTGAAGCTTTCTTT
TRBV19	TRBJ2-5	.	TRBD1	CASSPKGRQGSRETQYF	TGTGCCAGTAGCCCGAAAGGGAGACAGGGGAGTCGAGAGACCCAGTACTTC
TRBV27	TRBJ2-1	.	TRBD2	CASTSGLGRGVLDEQFF	TGTGCCAGCACCTCGGGCCTTGGGCGGGGGGTTCTGGATGAGCAGTTCTTC
TRBV2	TRBJ1-2	.	TRBD1	CASSRTGGEYGYTF	TGTGCCAGCAGCAGGACAGGGGGCGAGTATGGCTACACCTTC
TRBV19	TRBJ1-1	few	.	CASSITAEAFF	TGTGCCAGTAGTATTACGGCTGAAGCTTTCTTT
TRBV11-2	TRBJ1-1	.	.	CASSSTGTGRRNTEAFF	TGTGCCAGCAGCTCCACTGGGACGGGGAGGAGGAACACTGAAGCTTTCTTT
TRBV2	TRBJ2-3	.	.	CASITGPHTDTQYF	TGTGCCAGCATTACAGGGCCACACACAGATACGCAGTATTTT
TRBV6-4	TRBJ2-2	few	.	CASSATPRQANTGELFF	TGTGCCAGCAGTGCCACCCCCAGACAGGCGAACACCGGGGAGCTGTTTTTT
TRBV2	TRBJ1-5	.	TRBD1	CASSARQGSNQPQHF	TGTGCCAGCAGTGCAAGACAGGGTAGCAATCAGCCCCAGCATTTT
TRBV11-2	TRBJ2-7	.	.	CASSSLRARHSAYEQYF	TGTGCCAGCAGCTCCCTTCGAGCTCGCCACAGTGCCTACGAGCAGTACTTC
TRBV27	TRBJ2-1	.	TRBD2	CASSPGLAGINEQFF	TGTGCCAGCAGTCCGGGACTAGCGGGGATCAATGAGCAGTTCTTC
TRBV11-3	TRBJ2-2	.	.	CASSLGEVGELFF	TGTGCCAGCAGCTTGGGGGAGGTCGGGGAGCTGTTTTTT
TRBV11-3	TRBJ2-3	few	.	CASSPQGDTDTQYF	TGTGCCAGCAGCCCACAGGGCGACACAGATACGCAGTATTTT
TRBV7-9	TRBJ1-4	.	.	CASSLDQGTNEKLFF	TGTGCCAGCAGCTTAGATCAGGGCACGAATGAAAAACTGTTTTTT
TRBV4-1	TRBJ1-4	.	.	CASSQAGFNEKLFF	TGCGCCAGCAGCCAAGCCGGGTTTAATGAAAAACTGTTTTTT
TRBV6-6	TRBJ1-5	.	.	CASSQQENQPQHF	TGTGCCAGCAGTCAACAGGAGAATCAGCCCCAGCATTTT
TRBV2	TRBJ2-7	.	TRBD1	CASSEEQGVEQYF	TGTGCCAGCAGTGAAGAACAGGGGGTTGAGCAGTACTTC
TRBV5-4	TRBJ1-3	.	.	CASSLRGSGNTIYF	TGTGCCAGCAGCTTGAGGGGCTCTGGAAACACCATATATTTT